The clone carrying this T cell receptor (beta chain) came up a few times. The antigen is not known. The data belong to a study of beta chain features in type 1 diabetes. One heparinised draw of blood, averaging about 120 mL, came from each donor. Via CD45RO/CCR7/CD25/CD127/CD95/CD27, cells of the CD4+ naive, central memory, regulatory and stem cell-like memory subsets were sorted. The study, taken as a whole, reports: Among type 1 diabetes patients, VDJ junctions had fewer insertions and more deletions.

Isolated RNA was reverse transcribed in full, so expressed TCRB transcripts were sequenced. TCRdb's table, derived via immunoSEQ multiplex PCR, lists solely in-frame clones and lacks some. Seen here are 860,000 or so clones, 15% to 20% observed once, and the top ten hold around 0.02%. This CDR3 region has 18 residues. Germline CDR1 reads LNHDA; CDR2 reads SQIVND (reference sequence). The ends were cut back, 5 bases at V and 0 bases at J, with 20 bases in the middle. The TCR was taken from a woman between 18 and 29 years old in good health. The chain recombines TRBV19 with TRBJ2-1, with D perhaps matching TRBD1 or TRBD2 (5 bases each). Sequencing was performed on naive CD4+ T cells from blood. CDR3 region: CASSVNRDVYSSYNEQFF. The CDR3 DNA is TGTGCCAGTAGTGTAAACCGGGACGTCTACAGCTCCTACAATGAGCAGTTCTTC. The full variable domain, rest sourced from reference TRBV19 and TRBJ2-1, is DGGITQSPKYLFRKEGQNVTLSCEQNLNHDAMYWYRQDPGQGLRLIYYSQIVNDFQKGDIAEGYSVSREKKESFPLTVTSAQKNPTAFYLCASSVNRDVYSSYNEQFFGPGTRLTVL.